A selection of T cell receptor beta chains follows, all from one sample in a study of shared clonotypes between healthy human individuals. Profiled with immunoSEQ multiplex PCR; TCRdb holds only in-frame clones, not every one. The sample holds 800,000 to 1,200,000 clones, 78% seen once. Sequencing was performed on memory CD4+ T cells from PBMCs. These receptors were obtained from a man aged 18 to 29 in good health. Some clones in this sample may be carry-over from other donors' samples. Each CDR3 is given without its conserved first and last residue. A D gene is named only where the DNA matches it firmly.

D gene: NA
V gene: TRBV28
J gene: TRBJ1-1
CDR3 protein: ASSLRQEWTEAF

D gene: NA
V gene: TRBV6-6
J gene: TRBJ1-5
CDR3 protein: ASTARISNQPQH

D gene: NA
V gene: TRBV11-2
J gene: TRBJ2-7
CDR3 protein: ASSFSGYEQY

D gene: NA
V gene: TRBV5-1
J gene: TRBJ2-3
CDR3 protein: ASSLGVNIGTDTQY

D gene: NA
V gene: TRBV18
J gene: TRBJ2-7
CDR3 protein: ASSPQGRLPYEQY

D gene: NA
V gene: TRBV30
J gene: TRBJ2-1
CDR3 protein: AWTQGGNVYNEQF

D gene: NA
V gene: TRBV5-6
J gene: TRBJ1-1
CDR3 protein: ASSASGVYTEAF

D gene: TRBD2
V gene: TRBV9
J gene: TRBJ2-3
CDR3 protein: ASSVGGLAGGLPDTQY

D gene: NA
V gene: TRBV5-1
J gene: TRBJ2-5
CDR3 protein: ASSPGPGETQY

D gene: NA
V gene: TRBV10-3
J gene: TRBJ2-3
CDR3 protein: AISPGQGPTDTQY

D gene: TRBD1
V gene: TRBV6-6
J gene: TRBJ1-2
CDR3 protein: ASSRGTAYGYT

D gene: TRBD2
V gene: TRBV15
J gene: TRBJ2-2
CDR3 protein: ATSRDELAGSNTGELF

D gene: NA
V gene: TRBV11-2
J gene: TRBJ1-1
CDR3 protein: ASSSLVRMNTEAF

D gene: TRBD2
V gene: TRBV5-6
J gene: TRBJ2-2
CDR3 protein: ASRLAGVLTGELF

D gene: TRBD1
V gene: TRBV5-1
J gene: TRBJ2-1
CDR3 protein: ASSGTGGLYNEQF

D gene: TRBD1
V gene: TRBV27
J gene: TRBJ2-6
CDR3 protein: ASSPSDRGRLGANVLT

D gene: NA
V gene: TRBV7-3
J gene: TRBJ1-1
CDR3 protein: ASSPRGRDTEAF

D gene: NA
V gene: TRBV4-1
J gene: TRBJ2-5
CDR3 protein: ASSQEGRLPAGQETQY

D gene: NA
V gene: TRBV2
J gene: TRBJ2-5
CDR3 protein: ASSGLRPERELTQY

D gene: NA
V gene: TRBV28
J gene: TRBJ1-1
CDR3 protein: ASRSPPGVDTEAF

D gene: NA
V gene: TRBV7-2
J gene: TRBJ1-2
CDR3 protein: ASSGPEYGYT

D gene: NA
V gene: TRBV28
J gene: TRBJ1-4
CDR3 protein: ASRLTGTANEKLF

D gene: TRBD1
V gene: TRBV28
J gene: TRBJ2-7
CDR3 protein: ASTPWGTGPYEQY

D gene: TRBD2
V gene: TRBV7-6
J gene: TRBJ2-7
CDR3 protein: ASSLEASGVSYEQY

D gene: NA
V gene: TRBV11-3
J gene: TRBJ2-2
CDR3 protein: ASSPPAGELF

D gene: TRBD2
V gene: TRBV2
J gene: TRBJ2-7
CDR3 protein: ASKPGLAITYEQY

D gene: NA
V gene: TRBV5-4
J gene: TRBJ2-3
CDR3 protein: ASSSRTGTDTQY

D gene: NA
V gene: TRBV5-1
J gene: TRBJ1-2
CDR3 protein: ASSLALQESYGYT

D gene: NA
V gene: TRBV19
J gene: TRBJ2-3
CDR3 protein: ASSITLRTDTQY

D gene: NA
V gene: TRBV11-1
J gene: TRBJ2-3
CDR3 protein: ASSLVWGGADTQY

D gene: NA
V gene: TRBV7-2
J gene: TRBJ2-1
CDR3 protein: ASSRTNNEQF

D gene: NA
V gene: TRBV18
J gene: TRBJ2-7
CDR3 protein: ASSHNSQGPSYEQY

D gene: NA
V gene: TRBV2
J gene: TRBJ2-3
CDR3 protein: ASSEVTDTQY

D gene: NA
V gene: TRBV5-1
J gene: TRBJ2-3
CDR3 protein: ASSVGQWLTDTQY

D gene: NA
V gene: TRBV11-3
J gene: TRBJ2-2
CDR3 protein: ASSVAANTGELF

D gene: NA
V gene: TRBV2
J gene: TRBJ1-2
CDR3 protein: ASSENGGLGSGYT

D gene: NA
V gene: TRBV5-1
J gene: TRBJ1-4
CDR3 protein: ASSLKGPNEKLF

D gene: TRBD2
V gene: TRBV19
J gene: TRBJ2-7
CDR3 protein: ASSIDSGRSYEQY

D gene: TRBD2
V gene: TRBV5-4
J gene: TRBJ2-7
CDR3 protein: ASSLSGGYEQY

D gene: NA
V gene: TRBV6-1
J gene: TRBJ2-3
CDR3 protein: ASSESVEVTDTQY

D gene: NA
V gene: TRBV6-5
J gene: TRBJ1-4
CDR3 protein: ASSYGGGQKEKLF

D gene: TRBD1
V gene: TRBV28
J gene: TRBJ1-2
CDR3 protein: ASSSTGDGYT

D gene: TRBD2
V gene: TRBV5-1
J gene: TRBJ2-2
CDR3 protein: ASSLGGSGNTGELF

D gene: TRBD2
V gene: TRBV18
J gene: TRBJ2-3
CDR3 protein: ASSQGLAGGTDTQY

D gene: TRBD1
V gene: TRBV5-1
J gene: TRBJ2-1
CDR3 protein: ASSDGQGATNEQF

D gene: NA
V gene: TRBV2
J gene: TRBJ2-7
CDR3 protein: ASSDDRIEQY

D gene: NA
V gene: TRBV10-3
J gene: TRBJ2-1
CDR3 protein: AISESYVGYNEQF

D gene: NA
V gene: TRBV5-1
J gene: TRBJ2-1
CDR3 protein: ASSLTTPSSYNEQF

D gene: NA
V gene: TRBV30
J gene: TRBJ2-3
CDR3 protein: AWSGIITDTQY

D gene: TRBD2
V gene: TRBV9
J gene: TRBJ2-1
CDR3 protein: ASSVRTSGMTNNEQF

D gene: NA
V gene: TRBV29-1
J gene: TRBJ1-6
CDR3 protein: SVGWTENSPLH

D gene: NA
V gene: TRBV20-1
J gene: TRBJ2-7
CDR3 protein: SARANYEQY

D gene: TRBD1
V gene: TRBV5-1
J gene: TRBJ1-1
CDR3 protein: ASSGGQGGTEAF

D gene: NA
V gene: TRBV28
J gene: TRBJ2-4
CDR3 protein: ASSFIQALRDKNIQY

D gene: TRBD2
V gene: TRBV2
J gene: TRBJ2-1
CDR3 protein: ASSSRVAGLENEQF